In this sample, the clone carrying this T cell receptor beta chain is medium-sized. TCRdb re-called the 5' RACE reads with MiXCR, one entry per CDR3 protein. Seen here are about 39,000 distinct CDR3 sequences, about 6.1% observed once, and the top ten hold 0.8% to 1%. This entry comes from a study of T-cell memory formation after mild COVID-19. Germline CDR1 reads SEHNR; CDR2 reads FQNEAQ (reference sequence). The V end was cut by 5 bases, the J end by 2 bases, with 12 bases between. CDR3 length: 14 amino acids. This clonotype originated in an adult who had mild COVID-19 (a few samples of this study predate the infection). Cell type and time point are not known. This chain uses TRBV7-9 with TRBJ2-5; D is ambiguous. Sequencing was carried out using PBMCs or a T cell subset sorted from them (not recorded which). The chain's CDR3 is CASSTPRNQETQYF. The CDR3 DNA reads TGTGCCAGCAGCACCCCACGGAATCAAGAGACCCAGTACTTC.